A selection of T cell receptor beta chains follows, all from one sample in a study of radiotherapy plus CTLA-4 blockade in lung cancer. Here immunoSEQ multiplex PCR was the method, and the copy in TCRdb shows in-frame clones only, minus some. The sample lists roughly 80,000 clones; 78% were seen once. Sequences were derived from peripheral blood, sampled from a patient treated with radiotherapy plus ipilimumab. Every receptor here comes from a human donor with non-small cell lung cancer who had a partial response to radiotherapy plus ipilimumab. Some clones in this sample may be carry-over from other donors' samples. Both conserved end residues are part of each CDR3. The order of the fields is clone size, D gene, J gene, V gene, CDR3 protein, CDR3 DNA. The D gene is left open where the match is weak. Only some rows state a clone size, as once, few, many or a class for expanded clones.

few | - | TRBJ1-2 | TRBV28 | CASNPGERRSYGYTF | TGTGCCAGCAACCCTGGGGAGCGACGGTCCTATGGCTACACCTTC
- | - | TRBJ1-5 | TRBV19 | CASSTRQRIPPQHF | TGTGCCAGTAGTACCCGACAGCGAATTCCGCCCCAGCATTTT
- | - | TRBJ1-2 | TRBV4-3 | CASSQDAGGGFGYTF | TGCGCCAGCAGCCAAGACGCCGGGGGTGGGTTTGGCTACACCTTC
few | - | TRBJ1-2 | TRBV7-6 | CASSLVGTGGGYTF | TGTGCCAGCAGCTTAGTTGGGACCGGGGGTGGCTACACCTTC
- | - | TRBJ1-2 | TRBV19 | CASSIGLTRGYTF | TGTGCCAGTAGTATAGGTTTAACTCGAGGCTACACCTTC
- | - | TRBJ2-1 | TRBV7-2 | CASSLSGSGFNEQFF | TGTGCCAGCAGCTTATCAGGGTCTGGCTTCAATGAGCAGTTCTTC
- | - | TRBJ1-1 | TRBV28 | CASSLLAGKAFF | TGTGCCAGCAGTTTACTAGCCGGGAAAGCTTTCTTT
- | - | TRBJ1-2 | TRBV30 | CAWSWGPGGGYTF | TGTGCCTGGAGTTGGGGTCCGGGGGGGGGCTACACCTTC
- | TRBD2 | TRBJ2-7 | TRBV13 | CASSHTGLAGGVYEQYF | TGTGCCAGCAGCCATACCGGACTAGCGGGGGGAGTATACGAGCAGTACTTC
- | - | TRBJ2-7 | TRBV18 | CASSPQTNYEQYF | TGTGCCAGCTCACCACAAACAAACTACGAGCAGTACTTC
few | TRBD1 | TRBJ1-2 | TRBV28 | CASSLVAGGSHGYTF | TGTGCCAGCAGTTTGGTGGCAGGGGGCAGTCATGGCTACACCTTC
- | - | TRBJ2-6 | TRBV15 | CATSRDQSGANVLTF | TGTGCCACCAGCAGAGATCAATCTGGGGCCAACGTCCTGACTTTC
- | - | TRBJ2-2 | TRBV6-1 | CASSPAVATGELFF | TGTGCCAGCAGCCCCGCTGTGGCCACCGGGGAGCTGTTTTTT
- | - | TRBJ1-2 | TRBV6-4 | CASSVGAESNYGYTF | TGTGCCAGCAGTGTGGGGGCAGAATCTAACTATGGCTACACCTTC
few | - | TRBJ2-3 | TRBV7-9 | CASSLAGVTQYF | TGTGCCAGCAGCTTAGCAGGGGTTACGCAGTATTTT
once | - | TRBJ2-1 | TRBV7-2 | CASSLGREDEQFF | TGTGCCAGCAGCTTAGGCAGGGAGGATGAGCAGTTCTTC
- | TRBD2 | TRBJ2-7 | TRBV6-5 | CASSSPGTSGIYEQYF | TGTGCCAGCAGTTCCCCCGGTACCAGCGGGATCTACGAGCAGTACTTC
- | TRBD1 | TRBJ2-7 | TRBV4-1 | CASSRGQGLGEQYF | TGCGCCAGCAGCCGGGGACAGGGTCTGGGCGAGCAGTACTTC
- | TRBD2 | TRBJ2-2 | TRBV9 | CASSVGGGASGELFF | TGTGCCAGCAGCGTAGGCGGGGGGGCCTCTGGGGAGCTGTTTTTT
- | - | TRBJ2-7 | TRBV19 | CASSIGTPPSYEQYF | TGTGCCAGTAGTATTGGGACACCTCCTTCCTACGAGCAGTACTTC
few | TRBD1 | TRBJ1-4 | TRBV6-5 | CASSLTGNSNEKLFF | TGTGCCAGCAGCCTGACAGGGAATTCTAATGAAAAACTGTTTTTT
- | TRBD2 | TRBJ2-5 | TRBV5-1 | CASSFLAGGPQETQYF | TGCGCCAGCAGCTTCTTAGCGGGAGGACCGCAAGAGACCCAGTACTTC
- | TRBD2 | TRBJ2-1 | TRBV2 | CASSQTSGRAYNEQFF | TGTGCCAGCAGTCAGACTAGCGGGAGGGCCTACAATGAGCAGTTCTTC
once | - | TRBJ1-5 | TRBV27 | CASSWAGLIDQPQHF | TGTGCCAGCAGTTGGGCAGGGCTTATCGATCAGCCCCAGCATTTT
- | - | TRBJ2-1 | TRBV9 | CASSIRPSGEQFF | TGTGCCAGCAGCATCAGACCGAGCGGTGAGCAGTTCTTC
- | - | TRBJ2-7 | TRBV6-1 | CASGETSLIRGEQYF | TGTGCCAGCGGTGAGACCTCATTGATCCGGGGCGAGCAGTACTTC
- | - | TRBJ1-2 | TRBV19 | CASSLWTEAYYGYTF | TGTGCCAGTAGTCTTTGGACGGAGGCCTACTATGGCTACACCTTC
few | TRBD1 | TRBJ2-7 | TRBV6-6 | CASRPGQASYEQYF | TGTGCCAGCAGACCGGGACAGGCCTCCTACGAGCAGTACTTC
- | - | TRBJ1-1 | TRBV5-6 | CASSLVTGTLSTEAFF | TGTGCCAGCAGCTTGGTAACTGGGACTCTATCCACTGAAGCTTTCTTT
- | - | TRBJ2-7 | TRBV6-1 | CASSYSRGAKEQYF | TGTGCCAGCAGTTATAGCCGGGGGGCTAAGGAGCAGTACTTC
- | TRBD2 | TRBJ2-1 | TRBV9 | CASSPHSPSGLNEQFF | TGTGCCAGCAGCCCCCATAGCCCTAGCGGCCTCAATGAGCAGTTCTTC
once | TRBD1 | TRBJ2-4 | TRBV15 | CATSRGRDRGRFSANIQYF | TGTGCCACCAGCAGAGGCCGGGACAGGGGGCGATTCTCGGCGAACATTCAGTACTTC
- | - | TRBJ2-7 | TRBV5-1 | CASSLVGYEGEQYF | TGCGCCAGCAGCTTGGTTGGTTACGAGGGCGAGCAGTACTTC
- | TRBD1 | TRBJ1-2 | TRBV7-2 | CASSSLDRGYGYTF | TGTGCCAGCAGCTCATTGGACAGGGGCTATGGCTACACCTTC
- | TRBD1 | TRBJ2-2 | TRBV7-3 | CASSLSGTGYTGELFF | TGTGCCAGCAGCTTAAGCGGGACAGGGTACACCGGGGAGCTGTTTTTT
- | - | TRBJ1-5 | TRBV4-2 | CASSQEVLSNQPQHF | TGTGCCAGCAGCCAAGAAGTACTTAGCAATCAGCCCCAGCATTTT
- | TRBD2 | TRBJ2-1 | TRBV7-2 | CASSSLAGGSSYNEQFF | TGTGCCAGCAGCTCTCTAGCGGGGGGGAGCTCCTACAATGAGCAGTTCTTC
once | - | TRBJ1-5 | TRBV30 | CAWSVRGGGNQPQHF | TGTGCCTGGAGTGTAAGGGGCGGTGGCAATCAGCCCCAGCATTTT
- | - | TRBJ1-5 | TRBV28 | CASSPRTGTIGNQPQHF | TGTGCCAGCAGTCCGCGAACCGGGACAATCGGCAATCAGCCCCAGCATTTT
few | - | TRBJ1-4 | TRBV13 | CASSLGPGATNEKLFF | TGTGCCAGCAGCTTAGGCCCCGGGGCAACTAATGAAAAACTGTTTTTT
- | TRBD1 | TRBJ2-3 | TRBV27 | CASSPRTGTTDTQYF | TGTGCCAGCAGTCCAAGGACAGGAACCACAGATACGCAGTATTTT
- | TRBD1 | TRBJ2-7 | TRBV5-1 | CASSFKTGVREQYF | TGTGCCAGCAGCTTTAAAACAGGGGTTAGGGAGCAGTACTTC
- | - | TRBJ2-7 | TRBV11-2 | CASSFAGAAYEQYF | TGTGCCAGCAGCTTTGCAGGGGCAGCTTACGAGCAGTACTTC
- | TRBD2 | TRBJ2-7 | TRBV11-3 | CASSLPGGRNEQYF | TGTGCCAGCAGCTTGCCGGGGGGAAGGAACGAGCAGTACTTC
- | - | TRBJ1-1 | TRBV28 | CASSIAGTRNTEAFF | TGTGCCAGCAGTATCGCCGGGACAAGGAACACTGAAGCTTTCTTT
- | - | TRBJ2-3 | TRBV10-1 | CASSEGGSSPDTQYF | TGCGCCAGCAGTGAGGGTGGGAGTTCCCCAGATACGCAGTATTTT
once | TRBD1 | TRBJ2-7 | TRBV28 | CASSLTGTGSYEQYF | TGTGCCAGCAGTCTTACCGGGACAGGGTCCTACGAGCAGTACTTC
- | - | TRBJ2-5 | TRBV14 | CASSQDMGGGETQYF | TGTGCCAGCAGCCAAGATATGGGAGGAGGAGAGACCCAGTACTTC
- | TRBD2 | TRBJ2-7 | TRBV7-6 | CASSQLAGVGFSYEQYF | TGTGCCAGCAGCCAGCTAGCGGGAGTAGGGTTCTCCTACGAGCAGTACTTC
- | - | TRBJ1-2 | TRBV7-2 | CASSLNSGGNNYGYTF | TGTGCCAGCAGCCTGAACTCCGGGGGGAATAACTATGGCTACACCTTC
- | TRBD2 | TRBJ2-7 | TRBV6-1 | CASESSGTYEQYF | TGTGCCAGCGAATCTAGCGGTACCTACGAGCAGTACTTC
- | - | TRBJ1-2 | TRBV7-9 | CASSLAGRNYGYTF | TGTGCCAGCAGCTTAGCGGGCAGGAACTATGGCTACACCTTC
- | - | TRBJ1-5 | TRBV7-8 | CASSPIAGSGNQPQHF | TGTGCCAGCAGCCCCATCGCAGGGTCGGGCAATCAGCCCCAGCATTTT
- | TRBD1 | TRBJ2-7 | TRBV6-1 | CASSEESGTGAYEQYF | TGTGCCAGCAGTGAAGAGTCCGGGACAGGAGCCTACGAGCAGTACTTC
- | - | TRBJ2-3 | TRBV6-5 | CASSELAKDTQYF | TGTGCCAGCAGTGAACTAGCCAAAGATACGCAGTATTTT